These T cell receptor beta chains were read from a single sample in a study of blood T cell repertoires in COVID-19. TCRdb keeps only in-frame clones here, not all; method: immunoSEQ multiplex PCR. The sample holds roughly 200,000 clones, approximately 80% seen once. The sample consisted of PBMCs or T cells enriched from blood (not recorded which). The receptors come from a man aged 35-49 years who had recovered from COVID-19. CDR3s include the opening cysteine and the closing phenylalanine or tryptophan. D genes are given only for firm matches.

CASSVMLANYNEQFF,NA,TRBV6-4
CASSPDREAAFF,TRBD1,TRBV28
CASAGGATNEKLFF,NA,TRBV19
CASSLVGGTGVDEQYF,TRBD1,TRBV11-2
CASNKGRANTEAFF,NA,TRBV27
CASSRDRVGQETQYF,TRBD1,TRBV5-4
CASRAHDQETQYF,NA,TRBV5-5
CASSFLSNQPQHF,NA,TRBV28
CASEDPAGGYNEQFF,TRBD2,TRBV10-2
CSAEGGDTEAFF,NA,TRBV29-1
CASSLDRNTEAFF,NA,TRBV7-6
CASSLKGPTEAFF,NA,TRBV11-2
CASSQGANYSPLHF,TRBD1,TRBV28
CAILGPYNEQFF,NA,TRBV28
CASSIRTGENGYTF,TRBD1,TRBV2
CASSLTGTNTDTQYF,TRBD2,TRBV19
CASSLRQGTNTEAFF,TRBD1,TRBV7-9
CASSQDPLADYNEQFF,TRBD2,TRBV3-1/TRBV3-2
CASSIDGQRPYF,NA,TRBV19
CASSLGGGGQETQYF,NA,TRBV28
CASSYPNRNTEAFF,NA,TRBV7-2
CASKGSSGANVLTF,NA,TRBV7-6
CASSLYRTGASGELFF,TRBD1,TRBV7-2
CASSKRASGSSYEQYF,NA,TRBV21-1
CASSMESSYNEQFF,NA,TRBV19
CASSEQGGNSNEQFF,NA,TRBV6-4
CASSLTGGAPGEQYF,NA,TRBV7-3
CASRQGDTEAFF,TRBD1,TRBV5-1
CASSLIGGAQDTQYF,TRBD2,TRBV7-3
CASSPRVILTNSPLHF,NA,TRBV28
CASSLGPNYGYTF,NA,TRBV7-8
CASSEGSGRALGETQYF,TRBD2,TRBV2
CASSRSGGALHF,NA,TRBV7-9
CASCNGGYTGELFF,NA,TRBV27